This T cell receptor (beta chain) was obtained from a study of cytomegalovirus exposure and HLA in healthy donors (dated by TCRdb to 2017 to 2019). General notes on the study: A later analysis indicated that the 130 or so validation repertoires were generated on the platform also employed for the 700 or so repertoires of the first cohort. The aim of the study was to test whether cataloging public T cell receptors could identify signatures of past pathogen exposure. A separate validation cohort of 100 to 150 different subjects was used in addition to the approximately 610-subject first cohort. To predict cytomegalovirus infection status, the study brought together high-throughput TCR immunosequencing, statistical association of individual TCRs with disease status, and machine learning. What the study reported, not specific to this receptor: In a later analysis, TCRs clustered in the first cohort were found to also tend to co-occur in the approximately 120 validation repertoires, with 85% to 95% of cluster scores above 0. In vitro tests confirmed that a few of the cytomegalovirus-associated TCR beta chains recognize cytomegalovirus antigens. The authors suggested that the approach could potentially be extended to other disease states and immunological phenotypes. The study listed 164 TCR beta chains as associated with cytomegalovirus. Cytomegalovirus status was reported to be diagnosed by the classifier with high specificity and sensitivity in both the original and validation cohorts. Most TCR sequences were observed very rarely across donors, whereas some public TCRs were present in many individuals. A later analysis lacked HLA typing for the validation cohort, so it scored co-occurrence in that cohort across all 110 or so repertoires.

In regard to this clone: Its target antigen remains unknown. Base qualities are not at hand, and no much larger clone is one base apart.

Unmatched junction bases come to 2, with V trimmed by 1 base and J by 0 bases. The CDR3 sequence holds 15 residues, the cysteine and phenylalanine included. The DNA shown is the 45-base CDR3, in frame from base 1. CDR1 MRHNA and CDR2 SNTAGT were looked up in the germline V gene. Separate from the approximately 700-subject first cohort, the validation cohort of 120 subjects was the group to which the donors belonged. The library was prepared using the immunoSEQ multiplex PCR assay. Per the original workflow: A statistical classification framework was built to diagnose cytomegalovirus status from the catalog of TCR beta chain sequences. TCRdb took this table from immuneACCESS and kept in-frame rearrangements with V and J called. Such tables lack part of the clones; where checked against another copy, unresolved V genes explain under half of the gap, and the rest is unexplained. That table furnishes V, J and clone size, whereas the DNA furnished D and trimming. Recorded for this sample are 150,000 to 200,000 clones; approximately 80% of them occurred a single time. The ten largest clones add up to 2% to 2.5% of the sample.

The specimen sequenced was PBMCs. This receptor was obtained from a man aged 30-40 years in good health and CMV-seropositive. Recombination linked TRBV6-4 to TRBJ2-7; TRBD2 agrees with 8 junctional bases. In nucleotide form, the sequence is TGTGCCAGCAGTGACTTAGCGGGGAGCTCCTACGAGCAGTACTTC. Translation gives CASSDLAGSSYEQYF.